The following is a T cell receptor beta chain sequence with its context. Its antigen remains unidentified. Per the germline V gene, CDR1 is SGHRS and CDR2 is YFSETQ. The CDR3 contains 15 residues. V lost 0 bases and J lost 4, with 13 bases in between. This entry is derived from a study of identical twins. The study's findings and limits: Out-of-frame TCR alpha sharing in monozygotic twins exceeded recombination model predictions.

A universal primer site arose from template switching, and cDNA bore unique molecular identifiers. From the 5' RACE reads, TCRdb called clonotypes with MiXCR, one entry per CDR3 protein. The profile shows 1.5 million or so distinct CDR3 sequences, under 35% of them singletons. The sample comprised cord blood. The J gene is TRBJ1-1, the V gene TRBV5-1; D is possibly TRBD1 (5 bases). The receptor comes from a newborn girl in good health. The CDR3 nucleotides read TGCGCCAGCAGCTTGGGTGCAGGGAAGGCCACTGAAGCTTTCTTT. Translating it yields CASSLGAGKATEAFF.